This T cell receptor (beta chain) comes out of a study of cytomegalovirus exposure and HLA in healthy donors. V lost 2 bases and J lost 3, with 31 bases in between. The CDR3 extends over 21 amino acids. Germline V gives CDR1 KGHSH, CDR2 LQKENI. The PCR was carried out with 60 Vbeta primers and 13 Jbeta primers. Here immunoSEQ multiplex PCR was the method, and the copy in TCRdb shows in-frame clones only, minus some. The sample contains 160,000 or so clones, around 80% of which appear only once. This clone appeared once. Sample: PBMCs. The TCR originated in a woman aged 25 to 39 in good health and CMV-seropositive. The chain recombines TRBV18 with TRBJ1-1; D is unclear. CDR3 sequence reads: CASSPTLIPRPSGWRYTEAFF. CDR3 DNA: TGTGCCAGCTCACCAACTCTCATCCCCAGACCGAGCGGTTGGCGGTACACTGAAGCTTTCTTT.